These 18 T cell receptor beta chains were all obtained from the same sample, sequenced in a study of T cell repertoires in cytomegalovirus infection. TCRdb re-derived calls from the reads in MiXCR, one entry per CDR3 protein. The repertoire includes a few hundred thousand distinct CDR3 sequences, approximately 22% of them detected once, and under 25% sits in the top ten. No antigen has been assigned to these receptors. This sample comprised cultured PBMCs, obtained from culture after CMV antigen stimulation. All receptors derive from a human donor in good health (CMV status not recorded). Some clones in this sample may be carry-over from other donors' samples.

In this sample, this clonotype turned up many times. The rearrangement uses TRBV19 and TRBJ2-7, with 10 bases that match TRBD2. This CDR3 has 18 residues. Germline lookup yields CDR1 LNHDA and CDR2 SQIVND (reference sequence). Trimming at V came to 3 bases and at J to 1 base, leaving 12 bases not matched to a gene. The chain's CDR3 is CASSMPSGSAKGSYEQYV. The DNA for the CDR3 is TGTGCCAGTAGTATGCCTAGCGGGAGTGCGAAAGGATCCTACGAGCAGTACGTC.

This clonotype has ten or more counts. The rearrangement links TRBV7-2 to TRBJ2-3; D call uncertain. This CDR3 has 16 residues. The V end lost 5 bases, the J end lost 6 bases, and 21 bases lay between the germline ends. From germline, CDR1 is SGHTA and CDR2 FQGNSA. The CDR3 loop is CASSLRGQSETDTQYF. The CDR3 DNA reads TGTGCCAGCAGCCTTCGAGGTCAGAGTGAAACGGATACGCAGTATTTT.

The chain uses TRBV25-1 and TRBJ1-2; no clear D gene. Germline loops: CDR1 MGHDK, CDR2 SYGVNS. Trimming left V 2 bases short and J 8 bases short, with 9 bases between. There are 12 residues in the CDR3. The CDR3 spells CASSEHSRGYTF. DNA of the CDR3: TGTGCCAGCAGTGAACACTCGAGGGGCTACACCTTC.

This clonotype was counted between two and nine times. This sequence joins TRBV2 and TRBJ1-5; D gene uncertain. V was shortened by 3 bases and J by 3 bases, with 9 bases between the two germline ends. The CDR3 covers 14 residues. Germline values: CDR1 SNHLY, CDR2 FYNNEI. The CDR3 is CASSDGRNNQPQHF. The CDR3 DNA sequence: TGTGCCAGCAGTGACGGACGGAACAATCAGCCCCAGCATTTT.

This clonotype occurred a few times. The chain employs TRBV7-3 and TRBJ2-5, with D possibly matching TRBD1 (6 bases). The CDR3 sequence is 13 residues long. V lost 3 bases and J lost 2, with 7 bases in between. CDR1 and CDR2 (germline): SGHTA, FQGTGA. CDR3: CASSFQGQETQYF. The DNA for the CDR3 is TGTGCCAGCAGCTTCCAGGGGCAAGAGACCCAGTACTTC.

CDR3 amino acids: CASSIVPNTEAFF. CDR3 nucleotides: TGTGCCAGTAGTATAGTCCCCAACACTGAAGCTTTCTTT. The V gene is TRBV19, the J gene TRBJ1-1; D remains unclear. The ends were cut back, 1 base at V and 2 bases at J, with 5 bases in the middle. Germline V CDR1 and CDR2: LNHDA, SQIVND (reference sequence). This CDR3 contains 13 residues.

The sample holds a few counts of this clonotype. This chain joins TRBV7-6 and TRBJ1-6; 7 nucleotides line up with TRBD1. Germline CDR1 and CDR2: SGHVS and FNYEAQ. CDR3 length: 15 residues. Unmatched junction bases numbered 7, after V lost 5 bases and J lost 6 bases. The CDR3 region has the DNA TGTGCCAGCAGCCTTCGGGACAGTGCTAATTCACCCCTCCACTTT. It translates to CASSLRDSANSPLHF.

The gene calls are TRBV12-3 or TRBV12-4 and TRBJ2-2; 12 bases are a match to TRBD2. CDR3 size: 14 residues. With V trimmed by 6 bases and J by 6 bases, 2 bases remained unmatched. The CDR3 sequence: CASSRLAGAGELFF. The CDR3 coding sequence is TGTGCCAGCAGCCGACTAGCGGGAGCCGGGGAGCTGTTTTTT.

This clonotype has at least ten counts. The chain links TRBV12-3 or TRBV12-4 to TRBJ1-3; D gene ambiguous. The CDR3 is 13 residues long. Trimming shortened V by 6 bases and J by 7 bases, and 13 bases separated the two germline ends. CDR3 nucleotide sequence: TGTGCCAGCAGGAACACCGGGTCGAACACCATATATTTT. This codes for CASRNTGSNTIYF.

The gene calls are TRBV4-3 and TRBJ2-3, with 12 positions matching TRBD2. Trimming cost V 1 base and J 0 bases; bases outside gene matches: 5. The length of the CDR3 is 18 residues. Germline loops: CDR1 LGHNA, CDR2 YSLEER. The CDR3 protein is CASSQGLAGAPSTDTQYF. DNA for the CDR3: TGCGCCAGCAGCCAAGGACTAGCGGGAGCCCCAAGCACAGATACGCAGTATTTT.

The chain carries TRBV7-6 and TRBJ2-5, with D perhaps matching TRBD2 (5 bases). V was clipped by 5 bases and J by 2 bases, with 15 bases between them. From germline, CDR1 is SGHVS and CDR2 FNYEAQ. CDR3 length: 15 amino acids. CDR3 nucleotide sequence: TGTGCCAGCAGCAAACGGGAAAGGACTCAAGAGACCCAGTACTTC. It encodes CASSKRERTQETQYF.

The chain combines TRBV2 with TRBJ1-5, with a tentative D call TRBD1 (6 bases). The CDR3 is 13 amino acids. Trimming pared 7 bases from V and 6 bases from J, leaving 13 bases between. The germline CDR1 and CDR2 sequences are SNHLY and FYNNEI. The CDR3: CASTQGLFQPQHF. CDR3 DNA sequence: TGTGCCAGCACTCAGGGGCTCTTTCAGCCCCAGCATTTT.

This clonotype was detected only a few times. The V and J genes are TRBV27 and TRBJ2-1; D not resolved. This CDR3 is 16 amino acids long. Germline CDR1 reads MNHEY; CDR2 reads SMNVEV (reference sequence). The V and J ends lost 5 bases and 0 bases respectively, with 14 bases between them. The CDR3 loop reads CASSPISPSSYNEQFF. Written as DNA, the CDR3 is TGTGCCAGCAGTCCCATCTCACCTAGCTCCTACAATGAGCAGTTCTTC.

The genes are TRBV7-9 and TRBJ2-7; 8 bases match TRBD2. After removal of 4 bases from V and 9 bases from J, the junction contained 11 bases not matched to a gene. CDR3 length: 14 residues. CDR1 is SEHNR and CDR2 is FQNEAQ in the germline V gene (reference sequence). Here the CDR3 DNA reads TGTGCCAGCAGCTCGGACGGGAGGGTTAGAAGGCAGTACGTC. This gives the protein CASSSDGRVRRQYV.

This clonotype was counted at least ten times. V usage is TRBV12-3 or TRBV12-4 and J usage is TRBJ1-3; 11 nucleotides agree with TRBD1. Trimming cost V 5 bases and J 3 bases; bases outside gene matches: 3. The CDR3 is made up of 15 amino acids. The CDR3 region has the DNA TGTGCCAGCAGTGTGGACAGGGGGCTTGGAAACACCATATATTTT. Amino acid sequence: CASSVDRGLGNTIYF.

The chain couples TRBV9 to TRBJ2-2; D unresolved. Germline-derived CDR1 and CDR2 are SGDLS and YYNGEE. Trimming took 0 bases from V and 7 from J, leaving 4 bases between them. The CDR3 runs 12 residues. CDR3 region: CASSVAHGELFF. The CDR3 DNA reads as TGTGCCAGCAGCGTAGCTCACGGGGAGCTGTTTTTT. The full variable domain, with the rest looked up from reference TRBV9 and TRBJ2-2, is DSGVTQTPKHLITATGQRVTLRCSPRSGDLSVYWYQQSLDQGLQFLIQYYNGEERAKGNILERFSAQQFPDLHSELNLSSLELGDSALYFCASSVAHGELFFGEGSRLTVL.

The CDR3: CASSQASGGELFF. CDR3 coding DNA: TGCGCCAGCAGCCAAGCGAGTGGCGGGGAGCTGTTTTTT. V is TRBV4-1 and J is TRBJ2-2; D is unclear. Germline lookup yields CDR1 MGHRA and CDR2 YSYEKL. V was trimmed by 1 base and J by 7 bases, leaving 7 bases between them. CDR3 length equals 13 residues.

This clonotype was observed at least ten times. The chain employs TRBV28 and TRBJ1-6; D unclear. CDR1 MDHEN and CDR2 SYDVKM come from the germline V gene. Trimming left V 7 bases short and J 8 bases short, with 15 bases between. This CDR3 contains 14 residues. DNA of the CDR3: TGTGCCAGCACGGCGGGCGGTGGGGATTCACCCCTCCACTTT. It specifies CASTAGGGDSPLHF.